This T cell receptor beta chain was observed in a study of cytomegalovirus exposure and HLA in healthy donors. The data were produced by immunoSEQ multiplex PCR, yet TCRdb's version contains in-frame clones alone and is incomplete. The repertoire holds some 170,000 clones, with around nine tenths as singletons. Sequencing was carried out using PBMCs. The receptor's source is a woman in her twenties or thirties in good health and CMV-seronegative.

This CDR3 reads CASRTGLSNMNTEAFF. CDR3 nucleotide sequence: TGTGCCAGCAGAACAGGGTTGTCTAATATGAACACTGAAGCTTTCTTT. The chain is built from TRBV2 and TRBJ1-1; TRBD1 is a possible D gene (6 bases). Germline CDR1 SNHLY, CDR2 FYNNEI. V was cut by 6 bases and J by 0 bases, with 17 bases left in between. The CDR3 spans 16 residues.